This TCR beta chain was observed in a study of PD-1 blockade in classical Hodgkin lymphoma. Study outcomes and limitations: When nivolumab was started under 1 year after ASCT, patients were excluded. Whatever underlies the repertoire differences (possibly disease activity or prior therapy) remains undefined. TCR diversity at baseline was reported to be reduced in newly diagnosed patients relative to healthy donors. Researchers reported that CD4+ TCR diversity, though not CD8+, rose significantly by C4D1.

Germline CDR1 is MNHEY and CDR2 is SVGAGI. The length of the CDR3 is 12 residues. V dropped 3 bases and J dropped 8 bases, with 7 bases sitting between them. Noted time point: cycle 4 day 1 (C4D1), after 5 to 7 weeks of nivolumab. Each and every patient relapsed after autologous stem cell transplantation, and patients got differing brentuximab vedotin exposure. This clone was observed a handful of times. The antigen remains unidentified. The method was immunoSEQ multiplex PCR; TCRdb's version includes in-frame clones alone and lacks a portion of them. The data show 20,000 to 30,000 clones, 88% seen once.

This sample comprised peripheral blood mononuclear cells (PBMCs), obtained before the fourth cycle of nivolumab. The TCR comes from a human donor with classical Hodgkin lymphoma. The chain carries TRBV6-5 and TRBJ1-4, with unresolved D. The CDR3 DNA reads TGTGCCAGCAGTTATGGCGGGGAAAAACTGTTTTTT. As protein: CASSYGGEKLFF.